The next 23 T cell receptor beta chains were all read from a single sample in a study of CD8+CD57+ T cells in acquired aplastic anemia. It was patients with CD8+CD57+ cell expansion by flow cytometry who were chosen for sequencing. For CDR3 and TCR beta VDJ profiling, genomic DNA was the template used. TCRdb re-derived calls from the reads in MiXCR, one entry per CDR3 protein. Of 260,000 or so distinct CDR3 sequences in the sample, more than 45% were seen once. The sample consisted of sorted CD4+, CD8+, or CD8+CD57+ T cells (not recorded which) from PBMCs. Receptors were obtained from a human donor with aplastic anemia.

This clonotype occurred many times. This chain uses TRBV6-5 with TRBJ2-1, with 7 bases that match TRBD1. CDR1 and CDR2 from the germline V gene are MNHEY and SVGAGI. CDR3 length equals 12 residues. V gave up 5 bases and J gave up 10 bases; unmatched junction bases: 5. CDR3 in amino acids: CASSLTGKEQFF. The CDR3 DNA sequence: TGTGCCAGCAGTCTGACAGGGAAGGAGCAGTTCTTC.

The chain links TRBV29-1 to TRBJ1-2, with D unclear. The CDR3 is 16 amino acids. V lost 5 bases and J lost 3, with 22 bases in between. Germline CDR1 and CDR2: SQVTM and ANQGSEA. CDR3 region: CSVSWRTSGVDYGYTF. As DNA, the CDR3 is TGCAGCGTTTCTTGGAGGACTAGCGGGGTTGACTATGGCTACACCTTC.

The CDR3 region has the DNA TGTGCCAGTAGGATGACAGGGGGGGATGGCTACACCTTC. It specifies CASRMTGGDGYTF. V and J are TRBV19 and TRBJ1-2, with 9 bases aligning to TRBD1. The CDR3 runs 13 residues. The germline gives CDR1 LNHDA, CDR2 SQIVND (reference sequence). J was trimmed by 6 bases and V by 6 bases; bases with no gene match: 5.

The J gene is TRBJ1-3, the V gene TRBV29-1; D possibly corresponds to TRBD1 (6 bases). Per the germline V gene, CDR1 is SQVTM and CDR2 is ANQGSEA. The CDR3 runs 15 residues. Trimming removed 1 base from V and 2 bases from J, with 12 bases in between. The CDR3 region has the DNA TGCAGCGTTGAAGCCCCACAGGGTACTGGAAACACCATATATTTT. Translation gives CSVEAPQGTGNTIYF.

The chain employs TRBV9 and TRBJ2-3, with 7 bases aligning to TRBD2. Germline V gene lookup returns CDR1 SGDLS and CDR2 YYNGEE. This CDR3 is built from 15 residues. V dropped 5 bases and J dropped 0; count of bases not matched to a gene: 6. The CDR3 DNA reads TGTGCCAGCAGTTACGAAGCGGGGAGCACAGATACGCAGTATTTT. Its translation: CASSYEAGSTDTQYF.

The V call is TRBV20-1, the J call TRBJ1-1; D call uncertain. The length of the CDR3 is 11 residues. Germline V lookup: CDR1 DFQATT, CDR2 SNEGSKA (reference sequence). This CDR3 is CSVGNPSQAFF. Written as DNA, the CDR3 is TGCAGCGTTGGAAATCCGTCCCAAGCTTTCTTT.

At least ten counts were recorded for this clonotype. The rearrangement joins TRBV7-9 to TRBJ2-3; 7 bases agree with TRBD2. The CDR3 sequence is 14 residues long. Losses at the gene ends were 5 bases for V and 2 bases for J; bases not matched to a gene: 4. Germline lookup yields CDR1 SEHNR and CDR2 FQNEAQ (reference sequence). CDR3 in amino acids: CASSPAGTTDTQYF. The CDR3 region has the DNA TGTGCCAGCAGCCCAGCGGGGACCACAGATACGCAGTATTTT.

In its sample, this clonotype was seen many times. The junction differs from germline at one of its ends, possibly a read error. V is TRBV27 and J is TRBJ1-1; D gene unclear. Germline V gives CDR1 MNHEY, CDR2 SMNVEV (reference sequence). The CDR3 has 13 residues. CDR3 protein: CASSLSLNTEAFF. The DNA of the CDR3 is TGTGCCAGCAGCTTATCTCTGAACACTGAAGCTTTCTTT.

The V and J genes are TRBV2 and TRBJ1-6; no clear D. The CDR3 spans 14 residues. From germline, CDR1 is SNHLY and CDR2 FYNNEI. Trimming removed 7 bases at V and 8 bases at J, with 15 bases between. DNA for the CDR3: TGTGCCAGCACCCGGCAGCTATCGGATTCACCCCTCCACTTT. The encoded protein is CASTRQLSDSPLHF.

This clonotype was observed many times. This chain links TRBV6-1 with TRBJ2-7; TRBD1 matches 7 bases. The germline gives CDR1 MNHNS, CDR2 SASEGT. CDR3 length: 13 residues. V lost 1 base to trimming and J lost 4 bases; unmatched junction nucleotides: 1. This chain's CDR3 is CASSEGGQYEQYF. DNA of the CDR3: TGTGCCAGCAGTGAAGGGGGACAGTACGAGCAGTACTTC.

This clonotype was detected many times. The CDR3 loop is CASSPGLAGINEQFF. The CDR3 DNA reads TGTGCCAGCAGTCCGGGACTAGCGGGGATCAATGAGCAGTTCTTC. The rearrangement joins TRBV2 to TRBJ2-1, with 13 bases that match TRBD2. The CDR3 runs to 15 residues. CDR1 and CDR2 from the germline V gene are SNHLY and FYNNEI. After removal of 5 bases from V and 6 bases from J, the junction contained 4 bases not matched to a gene.

At least ten counts were recorded for this clonotype. The CDR3 loop is CSVDNADRNYGYTF. Written as DNA, the CDR3 is TGCAGCGTTGACAACGCCGACAGAAACTATGGCTACACCTTC. The J gene is TRBJ1-2, the V gene TRBV29-1, with TRBD1 as a possible D gene (5 bases). CDR1 is SQVTM and CDR2 is ANQGSEA in the germline V gene. Between the trimmed V and J ends, which lost 3 bases and 2 bases, there was a span of 13 bases. The CDR3 length is 14 residues. The whole variable domain, filled in from reference TRBV29-1 and TRBJ1-2, reads SAVISQKPSRDICQRGTSLTIQCQVDSQVTMMFWYRQQPGQSLTLIATANQGSEATYESGFVIDKFPISRPNLTFSTLTVSNMSPEDSSIYLCSVDNADRNYGYTFGSGTRLTVV.

This clonotype was counted many times. This chain uses TRBV9 with TRBJ2-7, with 7 bases identical to TRBD2. CDR1 SGDLS and CDR2 YYNGEE come from the germline V gene. CDR3 size: 15 residues. Losses at the gene ends were 3 bases for V and 1 base for J; bases not matched to a gene: 7. The CDR3 loop is CASSAGGSTSYEQYF. The CDR3 DNA is TGTGCCAGCAGCGCCGGCGGGAGCACTTCCTACGAGCAGTACTTC.

Notes on this clonotype: A much larger clone lies one base from this, so it may be a read error. The chain uses TRBV2 and TRBJ2-4; 7 positions match TRBD2. The CDR3 length is 16 residues. Germline assignment: CDR1 SNHLY and CDR2 FYNNEI. This chain's CDR3 is CASSERLATAKDIQYF. The CDR3 DNA sequence: TGTGCCAGCAGTGAAAGACTAGCAACGGCCAAAGACATTCAGTACTTC.

CDR3: CSVSGGSTDTQYF. The DNA for the CDR3 is TGCAGCGTTAGCGGGGGGAGCACAGATACGCAGTATTTT. The chain combines TRBV29-1 with TRBJ2-3, with 9 bases aligning to TRBD2. Germline trimming cut 5 bases from V and 0 bases from J; bases unmatched to any gene: 0. This CDR3 has 13 amino acids. The V gene's germline CDR1 is SQVTM and CDR2 ANQGSEA.

The chain is built from TRBV10-1 and TRBJ1-4; D possibly corresponds to TRBD1 (6 bases). V dropped 8 bases and J dropped 4 bases, with 11 bases sitting between them. Germline CDR1 reads WNHNN; CDR2 reads SYGVQD (reference sequence). This CDR3 is 13 amino acids long. As DNA, the CDR3 is TGCGCCAGCCAGACAGGAGATAATGAAAAACTGTTTTTT. Protein sequence: CASQTGDNEKLFF.

As for this clonotype: This sequence may be a read error, since a much larger clone differs from it by one base. This chain uses TRBV10-1 with TRBJ2-3; TRBD2 matches at 8 bases. This CDR3 is 15 amino acids long. CDR1 is WNHNN and CDR2 is SYGVQD in the germline V gene (reference sequence). The CDR3 DNA sequence: TGTGCCAGCAGTGCGGACGCGGGGGGCCCCGATACGCAGTATTTT. Translated: CASSADAGGPDTQYF.

Only a few counts were recorded for this clonotype. The chain links TRBV27 to TRBJ1-1, with TRBD1 matching over 9 bases. CDR1 is MNHEY and CDR2 is SMNVEV in the germline V gene (reference sequence). This CDR3 contains 14 residues. The trim removed 4 bases at V and 5 bases at J, leaving 5 bases unmatched. The CDR3 DNA reads as TGTGCCAGCAGTTACACAGGGGGCCGGACTGAAGCTTTCTTT. Protein sequence: CASSYTGGRTEAFF.

Comment on this clonotype: Compared with germline, one end of the junction differs, possibly owing to a read error. This sequence joins TRBV10-3 and TRBJ2-7; no clear D gene. CDR1 and CDR2 from the germline V gene are ENHRY and SYGVKD. The CDR3 totals 11 residues. The CDR3 DNA sequence: TGTGCCAGCAATCAAGCCTACGTGCAGTACTTC. It is translated as CASNQAYVQYF.

This clonotype occurred many times. This chain links TRBV10-3 with TRBJ1-1; possible D gene TRBD1, 6 bases. This CDR3 region has 15 residues. CDR1 and CDR2 from the germline V gene are ENHRY and SYGVKD. Trimming cost V 7 bases and J 5 bases, with 20 bases left between them. The CDR3 protein is CAIMGREGVGTEAFF. In DNA, the CDR3 is TGTGCCATCATGGGCAGGGAGGGGGTTGGTACTGAAGCTTTCTTT.

In its sample, this clonotype was seen many times. The rearrangement links TRBV20-1 to TRBJ2-1; TRBD2 is a possible D gene (5 bases). The germline V gene has CDR1 DFQATT and CDR2 SNEGSKA (reference sequence). This CDR3 has 15 residues. Trimming left V 2 bases short and J 5 bases short, with 16 bases between. Here the CDR3 reads CSARRLGVFHNEQFF. The CDR3 region has the DNA TGCAGTGCTAGAAGATTGGGAGTCTTCCACAATGAGCAGTTCTTC.

The rearrangement links TRBV7-2 to TRBJ1-4; 7 bases map to TRBD1. Germline CDR1 reads SGHTA; CDR2 reads FQGNSA. There are 14 residues in the CDR3. J was trimmed by 6 bases and V by 5 bases; bases with no gene match: 6. This CDR3 is CASSTTGTDEKLFF. In DNA, the CDR3 is TGTGCCAGCAGCACAACCGGGACAGATGAAAAACTGTTTTTT.

Many counts were recorded for this clonotype. The gene calls are TRBV6-5 and TRBJ2-1, with 8 bases identical to TRBD2. V shed 2 bases and J 6 bases; nucleotides not matched to a gene: 9. The V gene's germline CDR1 is MNHEY and CDR2 SVGAGI. The CDR3 contains 16 residues. CDR3 bases: TGTGCCAGCAGTTACCCACTAAGCGGGGGATCCAATGAGCAGTTCTTC. Its protein product is CASSYPLSGGSNEQFF.